This T cell receptor beta chain was recovered during a study of beta chain features in type 1 diabetes (dated by TCRdb to the late 2010s). Turning to the overall study: Mean age, gender distribution, total cell number and subset yield did not differ between patients and healthy donors. In the study, TCRB repertoires of sorted circulating CD4+ T cell subsets from recently diagnosed type 1 diabetes patients were compared with those of matched healthy donors. Naive and central memory subsets were obtained from all 30 or so donors, but regulatory and stem cell-like memory subsets were isolated from only 8 patients and roughly 8 healthy donors. A total of around 100 million sorted cells were examined across all samples, and RNA yield correlated strongly with the number of cells per subset. What the work shows at the level of the full study, not this receptor alone: Shorter templates might have been favored by PCR, but patient and control samples were amplified and corrected together, so both groups would have been affected equally by any skew. Type 1 diabetes patients showed a moderate but significant shortening of TCRB CDR3 length in all four CD4+ subsets. Because cDNA rather than genomic DNA was sequenced, highly expressing activated cells could have been over-represented, although no difference in activation and CD3 levels was found between groups. Fewer insertions and more nucleotide deletions at VDJ recombination sites were observed in patients with type 1 diabetes, implying thymic rearrangement abnormalities. Naive, central memory and regulatory TCRB repertoires appeared to be more alike among patients than among healthy donors. HLA sub-analyses involved small numbers of individuals, so any influence of HLA type on TCRB rearrangement remained unresolved.

CDR3 length: 14 amino acids, cysteine to phenylalanine. Kept here is only the CDR3 DNA, which spans 42 bases and is read in frame from base 1. Trimming takes 1 base from V and 1 base from J, and the germline ends sit 4 bases apart. CDR1 and CDR2 (SGHTA, FQGNSA) derive from the germline V gene. Each donor gave one peripheral blood draw, averaging roughly 100 mL, which was collected into heparinised tubes. Using a panel that included CD45RO, CCR7, CD25, CD127, CD95 and CD27, naive, central memory, regulatory and stem cell-like memory CD4+ T cells were sorted on a BD FACSAria II. All sorted populations exceeded 95% purity. Right away, PBMCs were isolated by Lymphoprep density gradient centrifugation and were stained directly, with no culture step. To minimize batch effects, samples were stained and sorted in pairs, one healthy donor with one patient per experiment. As to this clone: Its antigen remains undetermined. It has no much larger one-base neighbor in the sample; base qualities were not kept.

The entire isolated RNA was reverse transcribed using the High Capacity cDNA Reverse Transcription Kit, and thus expressed TCRB transcripts were sequenced. Naive, central memory and regulatory T cell samples underwent deep immunoSEQ sequencing, averaging about 3.57 million total reads per sample. Sorted cells were lysed in RLT buffer, and RNA was extracted using DNase-treated RNeasy Micro or Mini kits according to cell number. Each cell subset was processed on its own to prevent cross-contamination, while patient and healthy donor samples were processed together. The immunoSEQ multiplex PCR was used to amplify TCRB sequences from cDNA, generating 87-bp fragments that spanned the CDR3 region. Sequencing of the amplicons was performed on the Illumina HiSeq platform. The authors' pipeline ran thus. Synthetic template baselines were used to correct PCR bias computationally, reads within Hamming distance 2 were collapsed together, and singletons that could not be merged were discarded. By aligning reads against IMGT, V, D and J genes, CDR3 length, and insertions or deletions at six rearrangement sites were assigned. Clonotype counts were normalized to sorted cell number within each subset before computing true diversity and Gini coefficients with the tcR R package. The overlap coefficient, calculated on TCRB nucleotide sequences, was used to quantify repertoire sharing. Out-of-frame TCRB sequences from naive cells were analyzed as a proxy for the pre-selection repertoire. This is the immuneACCESS table as TCRdb keeps it, with only in-frame sequences that have V and J called. A part of the clones is gone; compared with another copy, unresolved V genes explain less than half, and the rest is unexplained. V and J calls and clone size follow that table, whereas D and trimming were derived from the DNA. The sample includes hundreds of thousands of clones, with approximately 13% observed a single time. Clones ranked in the top ten supply roughly 0.038% of the sample.

This TCR was recovered from a man aged 30 to 45 in good health. The chain is made from TRBV7-2 and TRBJ2-2, with no confidently assigned D gene. The material sequenced was naive CD4+ T cells from blood. In light of the paper, this sample's cell subset or site label describes: true naive CD4+ T cells. CDR3 sequence: CASSLGRNTGELFF. DNA sequence: TGTGCCAGCAGCTTAGGTCGGAACACCGGGGAGCTGTTTTTT. When the CDR3 is completed using the reference TRBV7-2 and TRBJ2-2 genes on either side, the full variable domain is GAGVSQSPSNKVTEKGKDVELRCDPISGHTALYWYRQSLGQGLEFLIYFQGNSAPDKSGLPSDRFSAERTGGSVSTLTIQRTQQEDSAVYLCASSLGRNTGELFFGEGSRLTVL.